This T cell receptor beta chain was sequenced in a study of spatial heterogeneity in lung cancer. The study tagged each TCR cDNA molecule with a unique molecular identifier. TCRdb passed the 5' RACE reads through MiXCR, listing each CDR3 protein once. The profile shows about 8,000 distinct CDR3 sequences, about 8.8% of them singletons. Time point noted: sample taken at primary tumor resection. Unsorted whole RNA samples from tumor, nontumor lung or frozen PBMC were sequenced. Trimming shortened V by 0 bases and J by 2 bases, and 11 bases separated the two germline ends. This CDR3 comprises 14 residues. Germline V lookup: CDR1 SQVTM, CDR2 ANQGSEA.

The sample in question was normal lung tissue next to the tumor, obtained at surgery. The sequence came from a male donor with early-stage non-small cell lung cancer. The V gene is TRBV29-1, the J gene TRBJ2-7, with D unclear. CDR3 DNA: TGCAGCGTTGAAGAAGGAAGCAATACCTACGAGCAGTACTTC. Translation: CSVEEGSNTYEQYF.